Listed here are 28 T cell receptor beta chains from one sample, sequenced in a study of blood T cell repertoires in COVID-19. Profiled with immunoSEQ multiplex PCR; TCRdb holds only in-frame clones, not every one. The sample consists of fewer than 350,000 clones, less than 90% of them appearing once. Sequencing was done on a sample of peripheral blood. Receptor source: an older woman with COVID-19, enrolled during active disease.

This sequence joins TRBV9 and TRBJ2-5; TRBD2 matches 9 bases. The junction had 8 bases not matched to a gene; V was cut back by 1 base and J by 4 bases. The CDR3 is 16 amino acids. Germline V CDR1 and CDR2: SGDLS, YYNGEE. The CDR3 DNA sequence: TGTGCCAGCAGCGTATCGGGCGGGGGGGCGATAGAGACCCAGTACTTC. Translated: CASSVSGGGAIETQYF.

This clone was seen once. This chain uses TRBV9 with TRBJ1-4; D is perhaps TRBD1 (6 bases). Trimming took off 0 bases at V and 6 bases at J, with 12 bases between the two ends. The CDR3 length is 15 residues. The V gene's germline CDR1 is SGDLS and CDR2 YYNGEE. The DNA of the CDR3 is TGTGCCAGCAGCGTAGGCGGGGGCTTGGATGAAAAACTGTTTTTT. It translates to CASSVGGGLDEKLFF.

The chain uses TRBV10-3 and TRBJ2-2, with D maybe TRBD1 (5 bases). The germline V gene has CDR1 ENHRY and CDR2 SYGVKD. CDR3 length: 14 residues. Deletions cut 7 bases from V and 3 bases from J, with 12 bases between. CDR3 nucleotide sequence: TGTGCCATCAAGGCAGGACAACACACCGGGGAGCTGTTTTTT. Translated: CAIKAGQHTGELFF.

V gene TRBV27 combines with J gene TRBJ2-2, with D possibly TRBD2 on 7 matching bases. The CDR3 extends over 18 amino acids. Trimming took off 1 base at V and 5 bases at J, with 20 bases between the two ends. From germline, CDR1 is MNHEY and CDR2 SMNVEV (reference sequence). CDR3 amino acids: CASSLFIRMGGQTGELFF. CDR3 coding DNA: TGTGCCAGCAGTTTATTCATCCGAATGGGGGGGCAGACCGGGGAGCTGTTTTTT.

This clone was counted between two and nine times. The chain employs TRBV29-1 and TRBJ2-2; D may be TRBD1 (6 bases). The V gene lost 4 bases and the J gene lost 1 base, with 7 bases spanning the gap. Per germline, CDR1 SQVTM and CDR2 ANQGSEA. The length of the CDR3 is 13 residues. As DNA, the CDR3 is TGCAGCGTTGGAGGGGGGAACACCGGGGAGCTGTTTTTT. It is translated as CSVGGGNTGELFF.

The rearrangement uses TRBV9 and TRBJ2-5; TRBD2 is a possible D gene (5 bases). This CDR3 is 11 amino acids long. V was cut by 4 bases and J by 4 bases, with 5 bases left in between. Germline V CDR1 and CDR2: SGDLS, YYNGEE. CDR3 sequence (DNA): TGTGCCAGCAGCCGGGGAGAGACCCAGTACTTC. It yields the protein CASSRGETQYF.

V gene TRBV5-6 combines with J gene TRBJ2-5; 8 nucleotides match TRBD2. The germline CDR1 and CDR2 sequences are SGHDT and YYEEEE. J gave up 4 bases and V 5 bases, and 7 bases lay outside the gene matches. The CDR3 is 14 amino acids. CDR3 nucleotides: TGTGCCAGCAGACTCCGGGGGGGCCTAGAGACCCAGTACTTC. It encodes CASRLRGGLETQYF.

On this clone: This sample also contains other DNA sequences that code for the same CDR3. The chain couples TRBV5-1 to TRBJ1-2, with TRBD1 identical over 11 bases. CDR3 length equals 14 residues. After removal of 3 bases from V and 6 bases from J, the junction contained 4 bases not matched to a gene. Germline V gene sequence: CDR1 SGHRS, CDR2 YFSETQ. The CDR3 coding sequence is TGCGCCAGCAGCTCCGGACAGGGGGCAGATGGCTACACCTTC. Translated: CASSSGQGADGYTF.

V gene TRBV3-1 (or the pseudogene TRBV3-2) combines with J gene TRBJ1-2; 9 bases map to TRBD1. The CDR3 loop spans 15 amino acids. With 2 bases clipped from V and 6 bases from J, the junction kept 7 bases outside the gene matches. Germline loops: CDR1 LGHDT, CDR2 YNNKEL (reference sequence). This CDR3 reads CASSQLSGQGNGYTF. The CDR3 coding sequence is TGTGCCAGCAGCCAATTATCGGGACAGGGTAATGGCTACACCTTC.

The sample holds one count of this clone. The V gene is TRBV5-6, the J gene TRBJ1-1; no clear D gene. The CDR3 is 15 amino acids. Trimming pared 0 bases from V and 0 bases from J, leaving 9 bases between. Germline-derived CDR1 and CDR2 are SGHDT and YYEEEE. CDR3 nucleotides: TGTGCCAGCAGCTTGGGACTTCCTTTGAACACTGAAGCTTTCTTT. Translation: CASSLGLPLNTEAFF.

The rearrangement uses TRBV7-9 and TRBJ2-3; tentative D call: TRBD2 (7 bases). The V and J ends lost 6 bases and 4 bases respectively, with 17 bases between them. Germline loops: CDR1 SEHNR, CDR2 FQNEAQ (reference sequence). This CDR3 has 15 residues. Here the CDR3 DNA reads TGTGCCAGCAGGACCTGGGGGGGCGTATCAGATACGCAGTATTTT. Translation: CASRTWGGVSDTQYF.

The chain recombines TRBV7-8 with TRBJ1-1; 10 bases fit TRBD1. Germline values: CDR1 SGHVS, CDR2 FQNEAQ. Losses at the gene ends were 6 bases for V and 4 bases for J; bases not matched to a gene: 5. The CDR3 spans 14 residues. CDR3 DNA sequence: TGTGCCAGCAGACGGGACAGGGGATCCACTGAAGCTTTCTTT. It specifies CASRRDRGSTEAFF. Drawing the rest from reference TRBV7-8 and TRBJ1-1, the complete variable domain is GAGVSQSPRYKVAKRGQDVALRCDPISGHVSLFWYQQALGQGPEFLTYFQNEAQLDKSGLPSDRFFAERPEGSVSTLKIQRTQQEDSAVYLCASRRDRGSTEAFFGQGTRLTVV.

The chain combines TRBV3-1 (or the pseudogene TRBV3-2) with TRBJ2-1; 7 nucleotides align to TRBD2. The CDR3 spans 11 residues. The germline gives CDR1 LGHDT, CDR2 YNNKEL (reference sequence). After removal of 3 bases from V and 14 bases from J, the junction contained 4 bases not matched to a gene. The CDR3 loop reads CASSHGGGKFF. The CDR3 coding sequence is TGTGCCAGCAGCCATGGGGGAGGGAAGTTCTTC.

This clone has a single count. This chain links TRBV4-2 with TRBJ2-7; perhaps TRBD2 as D (5 bases). The germline CDR1 and CDR2 sequences are LGHNA and YNFKEQ. This CDR3 is built from 15 residues. The V gene lost 1 base and the J gene lost 6 bases, with 16 bases spanning the gap. The CDR3 DNA sequence: TGTGCCAGCAGCCAAGCGGGGTCCTGGGGTGGCGAGCAGTACTTC. It codes for CASSQAGSWGGEQYF.

The chain joins TRBV27 to TRBJ2-1; D not resolved. Germline V gene data show CDR1 as MNHEY and CDR2 as SMNVEV (reference sequence). V shed 4 bases and J shed 0 bases, with 7 bases lying between them. The CDR3 is 14 residues long. This chain's CDR3 is CASSSRVSYNEQFF. Written as DNA, the CDR3 is TGTGCCAGCAGTTCCCGGGTCTCCTACAATGAGCAGTTCTTC.

This chain links TRBV18 with TRBJ1-1; D is possibly TRBD1 (5 bases). Germline assignment: CDR1 KGHSH and CDR2 LQKENI. The V and J ends lost 8 bases and 2 bases respectively, with 9 bases between them. The CDR3 has 12 amino acids. The chain's CDR3 is CASAGPNTEAFF. The CDR3 bases are TGTGCCAGCGCGGGGCCTAACACTGAAGCTTTCTTT. The whole variable domain, filled in from reference TRBV18 and TRBJ1-1, reads NAGVMQNPRHLVRRRGQEARLRCSPMKGHSHVYWYRQLPEEGLKFMVYLQKENIIDESGMPKERFSAEFPKEGPSILRIQQVVRGDSAAYFCASAGPNTEAFFGQGTRLTVV.

This rearrangement joins TRBV5-5 to TRBJ1-4; 8 positions match TRBD1. Germline assignment: CDR1 SGHKS and CDR2 YYEKEE (reference sequence). The CDR3 length is 16 residues. V shed 3 bases and J 4 bases; nucleotides not matched to a gene: 8. The CDR3, as DNA: TGTGCCAGCAGCTCCGGGACAGGCAATTTTAATGAAAAACTGTTTTTT. This translates into CASSSGTGNFNEKLFF.

The V call is TRBV18, the J call TRBJ1-1; 7 bases line up with TRBD1. Germline V CDR1 and CDR2: KGHSH, LQKENI. The CDR3 has 18 residues. V dropped 0 bases and J dropped 1; count of bases not matched to a gene: 11. CDR3 region: CASSPPGVPRGKNTEAFF. The CDR3 region has the DNA TGTGCCAGCTCACCACCGGGGGTCCCCAGGGGGAAGAACACTGAAGCTTTCTTT.

The chain joins TRBV19 to TRBJ2-3; D call uncertain. The CDR3 runs to 12 residues. The V end was cut by 4 bases, the J end by 2 bases, with 4 bases between. Germline CDR1 and CDR2: LNHDA and SQIVND (reference sequence). The CDR3 sequence is CASSTYTDTQYF. CDR3 in DNA: TGTGCCAGTAGTACCTACACAGATACGCAGTATTTT.

J is TRBJ2-7 and V is TRBV6-5, with TRBD1 matching over 10 bases. The CDR3 extends over 16 amino acids. The V gene end was trimmed by 0 bases and the J gene end by 6 bases; junction bases not matched to a gene: 8. In germline, CDR1 is MNHEY, CDR2 SVGAGI. Here the CDR3 reads CASSYSGQGVRSEQYF. The CDR3, as DNA: TGTGCCAGCAGTTACTCTGGACAGGGGGTACGATCCGAGCAGTACTTC.

The chain uses TRBV19 and TRBJ2-2, with 11 bases fitting TRBD2. This CDR3 is 14 amino acids long. Germline trimming cut 7 bases from V and 4 bases from J; bases unmatched to any gene: 2. Germline loops: CDR1 LNHDA, CDR2 SQIVND (reference sequence). CDR3 bases: TGTGCCAGTAATAGCGGGGGGGGCACCGGGGAGCTGTTTTTT. As protein: CASNSGGGTGELFF.

This chain's CDR3 is CASSYRQGGNEQFF. The CDR3 nucleotides read TGTGCCAGCAGCTACCGACAGGGTGGCAATGAGCAGTTCTTC. V is TRBV11-2 and J is TRBJ2-1; 7 bases align to TRBD1. The length of the CDR3 is 14 residues. From germline, CDR1 is SGHAT and CDR2 FQNNGV. Trimming removed 4 bases from V and 6 bases from J; junction bases left unmatched: 6. The full variable domain, rest sourced from reference TRBV11-2 and TRBJ2-1, is EAGVAQSPRYKIIEKRQSVAFWCNPISGHATLYWYQQILGQGPKLLIQFQNNGVVDDSQLPKDRFSAERLKGVDSTLKIQPAKLEDSAVYLCASSYRQGGNEQFFGPGTRLTVL.

This chain joins TRBV7-6 and TRBJ2-7, with 8 bases matching TRBD2. Germline V gene data show CDR1 as SGHVS and CDR2 as FNYEAQ. The ends lost 1 base at V and 8 bases at J; junction bases unmatched: 19. The CDR3 length is 18 residues. The CDR3 region has the DNA TGTGCCAGCAGCTTAGAGAGTTGGGGCGGGGGGCTCTTTCTGAAGCAGTACTTC. Residues: CASSLESWGGGLFLKQYF.

J is TRBJ2-7 and V is TRBV29-1, with a weak D call TRBD2 (7 bases). The ends were cut back, 1 base at V and 3 bases at J, with 13 bases in the middle. Germline V gene sequence: CDR1 SQVTM, CDR2 ANQGSEA. The CDR3 contains 14 residues. CDR3 amino acids: CSVEGRGTNYEQYF. CDR3 DNA sequence: TGCAGCGTTGAAGGGCGGGGGACAAACTACGAGCAGTACTTC.

This clone has just one count. V is TRBV9 and J is TRBJ2-3; perhaps TRBD2 as D (6 bases). The germline V gene has CDR1 SGDLS and CDR2 YYNGEE. Trimming cost V 0 bases and J 2 bases, with 13 bases left between them. The CDR3 is 16 residues long. DNA for the CDR3: TGTGCCAGCAGCGTAGGGGACTCCCGCGCCACAGATACGCAGTATTTT. Translation gives CASSVGDSRATDTQYF.

CDR3 amino acids: CASSQAGTGVNSPLHF. The CDR3, as DNA: TGCGCCAGCAGCCAAGCGGGGACAGGGGTTAATTCACCCCTCCACTTT. The J gene is TRBJ1-6, the V gene TRBV4-1; 10 bases align to TRBD1. This CDR3 region has 16 residues. Germline lookup yields CDR1 MGHRA and CDR2 YSYEKL. The trim removed 1 base at V and 6 bases at J, leaving 3 bases unmatched.

This chain connects TRBV3-1 (or the pseudogene TRBV3-2) to TRBJ1-2, with TRBD1 matching over 7 bases. CDR3 length: 15 amino acids. Germline CDR1 reads LGHDT; CDR2 reads YNNKEL (reference sequence). V lost 0 bases to trimming and J lost 5 bases; unmatched junction nucleotides: 6. The CDR3 here is CASSQDNTGAYGYTF. CDR3 bases: TGTGCCAGCAGCCAAGATAATACAGGGGCGTATGGCTACACCTTC.

This CDR3 reads CSVGPDTQYF. The CDR3 DNA follows: TGCAGTGTGGGCCCAGATACGCAGTATTTT. V usage is TRBV20-1 and J usage is TRBJ2-3; D gene ambiguous. The V and J ends lost 7 bases and 4 bases respectively, with 6 bases between them. Germline CDR1 DFQATT, CDR2 SNEGSKA (reference sequence). This CDR3 region has 10 residues.